This T cell receptor (beta chain) was recorded in a study of cytomegalovirus exposure and HLA in healthy donors. The ends were cut back, 3 bases at V and 1 base at J, with 14 bases in the middle. The CDR3 has 16 residues. CDR1 SEHNR and CDR2 FQNEAQ come from the germline V gene (reference sequence). Use of 60 Vbeta and 13 Jbeta primers characterized the PCR. Repertoires were generated with immunoSEQ multiplex PCR, while TCRdb's copy carries only in-frame clones and drops some. The table shows some 120,000 clones, with 55% to 75% occurring only once. The chain links TRBV7-9 to TRBJ2-3; D unclear. The TCR sequence derives from a man younger than 40 in good health and CMV-seropositive. Sequencing input: PBMCs. CDR3 loop: CASSLRDGVRTDTQYF. The CDR3 DNA follows: TGTGCCAGCAGCTTGCGAGACGGAGTACGCACAGATACGCAGTATTTT.